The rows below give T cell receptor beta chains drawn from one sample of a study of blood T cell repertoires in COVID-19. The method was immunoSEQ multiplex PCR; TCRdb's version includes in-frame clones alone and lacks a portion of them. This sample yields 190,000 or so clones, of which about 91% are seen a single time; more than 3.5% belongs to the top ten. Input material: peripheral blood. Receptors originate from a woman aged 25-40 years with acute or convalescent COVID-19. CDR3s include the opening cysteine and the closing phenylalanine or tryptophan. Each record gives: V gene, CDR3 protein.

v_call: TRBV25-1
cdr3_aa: CASSEGWGIAGRDTQYF

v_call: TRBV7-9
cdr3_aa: CASSPQGFVGIF

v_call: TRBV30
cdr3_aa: CAWSLSLGAGSWEQYF

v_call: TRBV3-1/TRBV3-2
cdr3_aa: CASAGTRGNEQFF

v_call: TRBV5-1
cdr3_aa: CASSPRGGEQYF

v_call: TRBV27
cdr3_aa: CASTTGTIAGELFF

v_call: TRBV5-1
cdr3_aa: CASSSGEGVDTQYF

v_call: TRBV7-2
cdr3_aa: CASSSAATITEAFF

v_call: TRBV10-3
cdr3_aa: CAISGTSGQNEQFF

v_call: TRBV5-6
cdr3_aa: CASSLGTYEQYF

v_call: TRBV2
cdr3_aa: CASKRDFRSTDTQYF

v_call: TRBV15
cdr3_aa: CATSRAGGSPSGANVLTF

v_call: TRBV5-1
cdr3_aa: CASSSGTVNQPQHF

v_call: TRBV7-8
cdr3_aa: CASSKRMSGTDTQYF

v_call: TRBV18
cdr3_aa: CASSPAAAVRGETQYF

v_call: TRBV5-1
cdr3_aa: CASSLGPGQGLETQYF

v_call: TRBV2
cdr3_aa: CASSELASGLADTQYF

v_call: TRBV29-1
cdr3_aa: CSSDSSTDEQFF

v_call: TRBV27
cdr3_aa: CASRDFTDTQYF

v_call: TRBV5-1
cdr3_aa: CASSVGDRGSNQPQHF

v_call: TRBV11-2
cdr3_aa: CASSLPLILIQPQHF

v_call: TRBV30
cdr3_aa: CACLVFPYEQYF

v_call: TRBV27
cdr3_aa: CASSLYPQNYGYTF

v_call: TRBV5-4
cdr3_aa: CASRATNNEQFF

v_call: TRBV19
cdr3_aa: CASSIIGQADQPQHF

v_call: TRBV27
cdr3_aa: CASSLSPTVGELFF

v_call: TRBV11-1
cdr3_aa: CATSSSGRYSYEQYF

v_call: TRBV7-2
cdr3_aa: CASSLRLAGAGEQYF

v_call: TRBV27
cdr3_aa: CASSRTAQSSYEQYF

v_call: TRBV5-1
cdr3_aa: CASSTGQGAFEQYF

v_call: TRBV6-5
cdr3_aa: CASWGGRYETQYF

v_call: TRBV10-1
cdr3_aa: CASSEHSGSFNSPLHF

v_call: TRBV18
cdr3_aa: CASSWATDTQYF

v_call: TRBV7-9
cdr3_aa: CASSLAGQGNEKLFF

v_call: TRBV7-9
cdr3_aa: CASSHIGGSPEQYF

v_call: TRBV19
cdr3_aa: CASSSSRQAPLRKLFF

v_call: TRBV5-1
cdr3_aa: CASSLGAGNTEAFF

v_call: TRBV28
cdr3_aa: CASGKTQWEQFF

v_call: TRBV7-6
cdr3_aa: CASSRSGSLPGDIQYF

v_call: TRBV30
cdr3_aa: CAWSLGQFSEQYF

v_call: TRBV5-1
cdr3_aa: CASSLAGREGTEAFF

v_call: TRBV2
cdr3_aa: CASSEGLAGVNEQFF

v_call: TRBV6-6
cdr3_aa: CASTSGIAETQYF

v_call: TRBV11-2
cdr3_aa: CASSPGRVTYEQYF

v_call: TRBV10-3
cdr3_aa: CAISETSGVTEAFF

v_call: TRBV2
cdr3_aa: CASSIVQGDNYGYTF

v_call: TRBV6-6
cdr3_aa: CASAILDRVPDTQYF

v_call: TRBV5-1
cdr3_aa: CASSPRTSGNTDTQYF

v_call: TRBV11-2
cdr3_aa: CASSLDQGLEGYNEQFF

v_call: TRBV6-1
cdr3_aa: CASSEEGLGGYTF

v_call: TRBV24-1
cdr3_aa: CATSDPRADSYNEQFF

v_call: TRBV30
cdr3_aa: CAWSVLRTSGPFGKNIQYF

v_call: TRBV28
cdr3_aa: CASSLVPANYGYTF